What follows are 7 T cell receptor beta chains derived from one specimen sequenced in a study of blood T cell repertoires in COVID-19. Sequencing was performed with immunoSEQ multiplex PCR; in TCRdb, only in-frame clones are kept and a portion is missing. The table includes fewer than 150,000 clones, roughly four fifths detected once. The material sequenced was peripheral blood. The receptors come from a human donor in a cohort sampled during active COVID-19.

CDR3 residues: CASTPIGENYGYTF. The DNA for the CDR3 is TGTGCCAGCACCCCGATCGGGGAGAACTATGGCTACACCTTC. This sequence joins TRBV5-4 and TRBJ1-2, with D unresolved. Germline V gene lookup returns CDR1 SGHNT and CDR2 YYREEE (reference sequence). The CDR3 extends over 14 amino acids. V lost 6 bases, J lost 2 bases, and 14 bases lay in between.

The chain couples TRBV6-6 to TRBJ1-2; D perhaps matches TRBD1 (5 bases). The V end lost 0 bases, the J end lost 4 bases, and 12 bases lay between the germline ends. This CDR3 has 15 residues. The germline CDR1 and CDR2 sequences are MNHNY and SVGAGI (reference sequence). Here the CDR3 reads CASSYSVTALYGYTF. The DNA for the CDR3 is TGTGCCAGCAGTTACTCTGTGACAGCCCTCTATGGCTACACCTTC.

The rearrangement joins TRBV5-4 to TRBJ2-7; a weak D match, TRBD2 (6 bases). There are 16 residues in the CDR3. The V end lost 4 bases, the J end lost 1 base, and 18 bases lay between the germline ends. Germline V gives CDR1 SGHNT, CDR2 YYREEE (reference sequence). In DNA, the CDR3 is TGTGCCAGCAGCCTCCCTGGGACTTATTCTTCCTACGAGCAGTACTTC. This codes for CASSLPGTYSSYEQYF.

The gene calls are TRBV3-1 (or the pseudogene TRBV3-2) and TRBJ1-1, with no clear D. Trimming pared 1 base from V and 7 bases from J, leaving 7 bases between. Germline lookup yields CDR1 LGHDT and CDR2 YNNKEL (reference sequence). This CDR3 spans 12 amino acids. For the CDR3, the DNA is TGTGCCAGCAGCCAAGGTTCGAGTGAAGCTTTCTTT. It is translated as CASSQGSSEAFF.

This rearrangement joins TRBV2 to TRBJ2-5; 7 nucleotides match TRBD1. CDR1 is SNHLY and CDR2 is FYNNEI in the germline V gene. V lost 3 bases and J lost 7; bases outside the gene matches: 5. The CDR3 length is 13 residues. The CDR3 DNA follows: TGTGCCAGCAGTGACTGGACAGGACGGACCCAGTACTTC. Its translation is CASSDWTGRTQYF.

This clone is a singleton in its sample. This chain connects TRBV9 to TRBJ2-2, with 11 bases that match TRBD2. The CDR3 covers 16 residues. The J segment lost 4 bases and the V segment lost 4 bases, leaving 6 bases of the junction unmatched. CDR1 and CDR2 (germline): SGDLS, YYNGEE. CDR3 sequence (DNA): TGTGCCAGCAGCTTAACTAGCGGGGGAGTCACCGGGGAGCTGTTTTTT. Translation gives CASSLTSGGVTGELFF.

CDR3 coding DNA: TGTGCCAGCAGCCTCAAAACAGGAGGGGGAAACACCATATATTTT. This gives the protein CASSLKTGGGNTIYF. The V gene is TRBV7-2, the J gene TRBJ1-3; the D gene is possibly TRBD1 (5 bases). Germline V gene data show CDR1 as SGHTA and CDR2 as FQGNSA. The CDR3 length is 15 residues. The V end was cut by 5 bases, the J end by 4 bases, with 15 bases between.